Sequencing of this T cell receptor beta chain was carried out in a study of blood T cell repertoires in COVID-19. Whole-study context: Samples came from the United States, Italy and Spain, spanning acute and convalescent COVID-19. PBMCs, B-cell-depleted T cells, or T cells provided the cDNA or gDNA that made up the material.

How the authors handled the data: Reference gene primers were amplified, and this amplification served to estimate nucleated cell counts. Repertoires were generated with immunoSEQ multiplex PCR, while TCRdb's copy carries only in-frame clones and drops some. For V, J and clone size, that table is used; D and trimming come from the DNA. The table includes over 200,000 clones, roughly 90% detected once. Trimming left V 5 bases short and J 0 bases short, with 7 bases between. The CDR3 has 13 residues. Seattle patients were enrolled while actively infected and followed longitudinally. The rearrangement joins TRBV12-3 or TRBV12-4 to TRBJ1-2; D possibly corresponds to TRBD1 (5 bases). The receptor's source is a man between 60 and 70 years old with COVID-19, enrolled during active disease. The sequenced material came from peripheral blood. Written as DNA, the CDR3 is TGTGCCAGCAGTCAGACAGCTAACTATGGCTACACCTTC. Protein product: CASSQTANYGYTF.